The next 21 T cell receptor beta chains were all read from a single sample in a study of beta chain features in type 1 diabetes. Study-wide results and limits: All four CD4+ subsets from Type 1 diabetes patients carried moderately but significantly shorter TCRB CDR3s.

Their antigen targets remain unknown. Sequencing targeted expressed TCRB transcripts, as all isolated RNA had been reverse transcribed. Generated by immunoSEQ multiplex PCR, the TCRdb table keeps only in-frame clones and is missing some. The sample carries a few hundred thousand clones, 9.5% to 10% recorded once. The sample comprised central memory CD4+ T cells from blood. The receptor source for this set is a man aged 30 to 39 with type 1 diabetes.

The CDR3 sequence is CAWSPGAKDIQYF. The CDR3 nucleotides are TGTGCCTGGAGTCCAGGGGCAAAGGACATTCAGTACTTC. V and J are TRBV30 and TRBJ2-4, with D maybe TRBD1 (6 bases). Germline V gene data show CDR1 as GTSNPN and CDR2 as SVGIG (reference sequence). This CDR3 is built from 13 residues. V was clipped by 2 bases and J by 8 bases, with 13 bases between them. The variable domain in full, completed from reference TRBV30 and TRBJ2-4, reads SQTIHQWPATLVQPVGSPLSLECTVEGTSNPNLYWYRQAAGRGLQLLFYSVGIGQISSEVPQNLSASRPQDRQFILSSKKLLLSDSGFYLCAWSPGAKDIQYFGAGTRLSVL.

The chain employs TRBV10-3 and TRBJ1-5, with D maybe TRBD1 (5 bases). V lost 7 bases and J lost 0, with 7 bases in between. This CDR3 comprises 13 residues. CDR1 is ENHRY and CDR2 is SYGVKD in the germline V gene. The CDR3 protein is CAIKGNSNQPQHF. The CDR3 DNA reads TGTGCCATCAAGGGGAATAGCAATCAGCCCCAGCATTTT.

This sequence joins TRBV27 and TRBJ2-5; 10 bases map to TRBD2. Germline CDR1 reads MNHEY; CDR2 reads SMNVEV (reference sequence). The trim removed 4 bases at V and 2 bases at J, leaving 7 bases unmatched. The CDR3 spans 16 residues. Written as DNA, the CDR3 is TGTGCCAGCAGTTCCCTGGCACTAGCGGGACAAGAGACCCAGTACTTC. This codes for CASSSLALAGQETQYF.

The sample holds many counts of this clone. This rearrangement joins TRBV5-1 to TRBJ2-1; no firm D call. V shed 4 bases and J shed 7 bases, with 15 bases lying between them. In germline, CDR1 is SGHRS, CDR2 YFSETQ. This CDR3 region has 14 residues. CDR3 region: CASSMGSGGNEQFF. DNA of the CDR3: TGCGCCAGCAGCATGGGGTCCGGCGGTAATGAGCAGTTCTTC.

About this clone: Additional DNA sequences in this sample encode the identical CDR3. CDR3 DNA: TGTGCCAGCAGTGAACGGGGTCGGGAGACCCAGTACTTC. Amino acids: CASSERGRETQYF. The chain uses TRBV6-1 and TRBJ2-5, with D tentatively TRBD2 (5 bases). V was clipped by 2 bases and J by 5 bases, with 9 bases between them. The CDR3 spans 13 residues. Germline CDR1 MNHNS, CDR2 SASEGT.

The chain is built from TRBV19 and TRBJ2-5, with 7 bases matching TRBD1. Germline V gene lookup returns CDR1 LNHDA and CDR2 SQIVND (reference sequence). V lost 0 bases to trimming and J lost 0 bases; unmatched junction nucleotides: 7. The CDR3 is 17 residues long. CDR3 nucleotides: TGTGCCAGTAGTATAGATCCCCACAGGGGCGACCAAGAGACCCAGTACTTC. This sequence encodes CASSIDPHRGDQETQYF.

This clone was detected only a few times. V usage is TRBV19 and J usage is TRBJ2-5, with D perhaps TRBD1 (5 bases). The V and J ends lost 7 bases and 3 bases respectively, with 21 bases between them. The CDR3 totals 16 residues. CDR1 LNHDA and CDR2 SQIVND come from the germline V gene (reference sequence). The CDR3 spells CASKKYDSLSEETQYF. For the CDR3, the DNA is TGTGCCAGTAAAAAGTACGACAGCCTTAGTGAAGAGACCCAGTACTTC.

This clone was seen a few times. V gene TRBV5-1 combines with J gene TRBJ2-5; D perhaps matches TRBD2 (6 bases). The CDR3 contains 16 residues. Germline CDR1 and CDR2: SGHRS and YFSETQ. The V end lost 2 bases, the J end lost 5 bases, and 19 bases lay between the germline ends. The CDR3 is CASSFSFGGGMETQYF. The CDR3 bases are TGCGCCAGCAGCTTTTCATTTGGTGGCGGGATGGAGACCCAGTACTTC.

V is TRBV25-1 and J is TRBJ2-3; no clear D gene. Looked up from germline, CDR1 is MGHDK and CDR2 is SYGVNS. Deletions cut 3 bases from V and 7 bases from J, with 14 bases between. This CDR3 is built from 14 residues. CDR3 sequence: CASSDWYQENTQYF. The CDR3 nucleotides are TGTGCCAGCAGTGACTGGTACCAGGAGAATACGCAGTATTTT.

This clone has only a few counts. V gene TRBV7-9 combines with J gene TRBJ1-2; D possibly corresponds to TRBD1 (5 bases). The CDR3 runs to 14 residues. Per the germline V gene, CDR1 is SEHNR and CDR2 is FQNEAQ (reference sequence). V lost 0 bases and J lost 7, with 12 bases in between. DNA for the CDR3: TGTGCCAGCAGCTTAGCCCAGGGAGGAGTTGGCTACACCTTC. Its translation is CASSLAQGGVGYTF.

This clone was seen more than once but under ten times. The chain couples TRBV2 to TRBJ2-2, with 12 positions matching TRBD1. Germline V gene lookup returns CDR1 SNHLY and CDR2 FYNNEI. V was pared by 0 bases and J by 7 bases, with 3 bases of the junction left unmatched. This CDR3 spans 16 amino acids. The CDR3 here is CASSEAGTGGFGELFF. The DNA of the CDR3 is TGTGCCAGCAGTGAAGCCGGGACAGGGGGCTTCGGGGAGCTGTTTTTT.

V gene TRBV7-2 combines with J gene TRBJ2-5, with D uncertain. V was pared by 2 bases and J by 1 base, with 8 bases between. Germline V lookup: CDR1 SGHTA, CDR2 FQGNSA. The CDR3 runs to 14 residues. CDR3 nucleotide sequence: TGTGCCAGCAGCTTACAAGGCAGCCAAGAGACCCAGTACTTC. Encoded protein: CASSLQGSQETQYF.

This clone showed up just a few times. The chain joins TRBV7-2 to TRBJ1-2; no clear D gene. Trimming shortened V by 5 bases and J by 8 bases, and 18 bases separated the two germline ends. The CDR3 totals 14 residues. Germline V lookup: CDR1 SGHTA, CDR2 FQGNSA. CDR3 protein: CASSPRVDPQGYTF. The CDR3 nucleotides are TGTGCCAGCAGCCCTAGGGTGGACCCGCAAGGCTACACCTTC.

This clone was seen a handful of times. The sample carries other DNA sequences with the same CDR3. The rearrangement links TRBV5-8 to TRBJ1-2; D gene ambiguous. V lost 1 base and J lost 4, with 8 bases in between. Looked up from germline, CDR1 is SGHTS and CDR2 is YDEGEE. CDR3 length: 13 amino acids. The CDR3 bases are TGTGCCAGCAGCTTGCCGGGGAGCTATGGCTACACCTTC. Translating it yields CASSLPGSYGYTF.

The rearrangement uses TRBV11-2 and TRBJ2-5; D is undetermined. Trimming shortened V by 5 bases and J by 2 bases, and 18 bases separated the two germline ends. In germline, CDR1 is SGHAT, CDR2 FQNNGV. The CDR3 contains 16 residues. The CDR3 bases are TGTGCCAGCAGCCCCCAAGGTGCTAGAGATCAAGAGACCCAGTACTTC. Protein sequence: CASSPQGARDQETQYF.

This clone showed up many times. This chain joins TRBV7-9 and TRBJ1-1, with D uncertain. CDR1 and CDR2 (germline): SEHNR, FQNEAQ (reference sequence). V dropped 1 base and J dropped 3 bases, with 6 bases sitting between them. The CDR3 sequence is 13 residues long. As DNA, the CDR3 is TGTGCCAGCAGCTTAGTGGTCGACACTGAAGCTTTCTTT. This codes for CASSLVVDTEAFF.

This clone has just a few counts. The chain combines TRBV21-1 with TRBJ2-7; TRBD1 is taken as the D call from the table, unchecked against the DNA. TRBV21-1 is recorded as a pseudogene. This CDR3 is built from 16 residues. The CDR3 region is CASSKNSPGHPYEQYF. Here the CDR3 DNA reads TGTGCCAGCAGCAAAAACTCCCCGGGACACCCCTACGAGCAGTACTTC.

This clone appeared a few times. The chain is built from TRBV7-3 and TRBJ2-2; D is unresolved. The CDR3 has 15 residues. V was trimmed by 2 bases and J by 0 bases, leaving 7 bases between them. CDR1 is SGHTA and CDR2 is FQGTGA in the germline V gene. This CDR3 is CASSLSTTNTGELFF. Written as DNA, the CDR3 is TGTGCCAGCAGCTTATCCACCACGAACACCGGGGAGCTGTTTTTT.

This clone came up many times. The rearrangement links TRBV28 to TRBJ2-7; the D gene is possibly TRBD2 (6 bases). V dropped 6 bases and J dropped 6 bases, with 18 bases sitting between them. Looked up from germline, CDR1 is MDHEN and CDR2 is SYDVKM. The CDR3 has 14 amino acids. The CDR3 loop is CASRPGGTGREQYF. As DNA, the CDR3 is TGTGCCAGCAGACCCGGGGGAACAGGTCGCGAGCAGTACTTC.

V gene TRBV28 combines with J gene TRBJ1-4, with TRBD1 matching over 7 bases. J lost 0 bases, V lost 5 bases, and 3 bases had no gene match. Germline CDR1 reads MDHEN; CDR2 reads SYDVKM. This CDR3 has 15 amino acids. The CDR3 bases are TGTGCCAGCAGTGGGGACAGAGCAACTAATGAAAAACTGTTTTTT. This translates into CASSGDRATNEKLFF.

V and J are TRBV13 and TRBJ2-6; 7 positions agree with TRBD1. In germline, CDR1 is PRHDT, CDR2 FYEKMQ (reference sequence). The CDR3 sequence is 21 residues long. Trimming removed 4 bases from V and 0 bases from J; junction bases left unmatched: 18. CDR3 in amino acids: CASSSPTGQADSSSGANVLTF. The CDR3 DNA is TGTGCCAGCAGCTCGCCCACCGGACAGGCGGACTCGTCCTCTGGGGCCAACGTCCTGACTTTC.